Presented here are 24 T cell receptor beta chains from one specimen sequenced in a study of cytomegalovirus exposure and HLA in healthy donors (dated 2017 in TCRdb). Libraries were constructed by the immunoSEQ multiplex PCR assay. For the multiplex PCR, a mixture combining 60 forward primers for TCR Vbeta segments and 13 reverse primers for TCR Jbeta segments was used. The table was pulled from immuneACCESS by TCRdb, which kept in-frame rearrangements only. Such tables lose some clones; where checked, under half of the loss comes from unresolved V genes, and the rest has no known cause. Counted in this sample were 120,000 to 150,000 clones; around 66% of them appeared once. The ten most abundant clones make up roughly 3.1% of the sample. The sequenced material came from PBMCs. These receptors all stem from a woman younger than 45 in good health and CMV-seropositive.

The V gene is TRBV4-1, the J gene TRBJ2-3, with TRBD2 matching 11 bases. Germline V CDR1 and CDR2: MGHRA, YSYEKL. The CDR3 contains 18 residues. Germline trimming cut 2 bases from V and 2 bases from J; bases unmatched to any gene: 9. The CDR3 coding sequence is TGCGCCAGCAGCCAATACTCCGGGACTAGCGGACCCACAGATACGCAGTATTTT. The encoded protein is CASSQYSGTSGPTDTQYF.

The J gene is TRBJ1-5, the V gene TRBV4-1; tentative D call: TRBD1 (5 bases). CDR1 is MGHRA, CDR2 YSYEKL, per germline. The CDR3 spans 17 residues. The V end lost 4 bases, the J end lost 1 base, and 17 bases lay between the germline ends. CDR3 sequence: CASSPPRGGRSNQPQHF. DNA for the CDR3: TGCGCCAGCAGCCCCCCGCGGGGGGGTAGGAGCAATCAGCCCCAGCATTTT.

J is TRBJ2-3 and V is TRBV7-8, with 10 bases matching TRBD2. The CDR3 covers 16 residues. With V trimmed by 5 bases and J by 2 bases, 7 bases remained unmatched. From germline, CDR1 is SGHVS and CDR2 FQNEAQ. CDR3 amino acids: CASSPVLAGDTDTQYF. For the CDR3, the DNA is TGTGCCAGCAGCCCCGTGCTAGCGGGGGACACAGATACGCAGTATTTT.

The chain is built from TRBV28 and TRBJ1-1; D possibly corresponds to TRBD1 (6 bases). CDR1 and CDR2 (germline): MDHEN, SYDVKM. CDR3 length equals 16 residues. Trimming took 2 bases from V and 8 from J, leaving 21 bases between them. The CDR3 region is CASSLMLGGSLSEAFF. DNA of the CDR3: TGTGCCAGCAGTTTAATGTTAGGGGGATCGTTATCAGAAGCTTTCTTT.

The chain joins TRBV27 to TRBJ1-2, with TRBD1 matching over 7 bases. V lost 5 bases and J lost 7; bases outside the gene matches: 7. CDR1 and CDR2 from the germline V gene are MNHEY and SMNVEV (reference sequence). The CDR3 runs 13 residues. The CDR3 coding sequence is TGTGCCAGCAGTCTCCACAGGGGACGTGGCTACACCTTC. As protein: CASSLHRGRGYTF.

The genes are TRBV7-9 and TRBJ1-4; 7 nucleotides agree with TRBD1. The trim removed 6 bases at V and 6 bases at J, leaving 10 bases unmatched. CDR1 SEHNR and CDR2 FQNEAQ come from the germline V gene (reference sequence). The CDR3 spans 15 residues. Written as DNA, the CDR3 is TGTGCCAGCAGACGCACAGGGGAGGATGATGAAAAACTGTTTTTT. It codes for CASRRTGEDDEKLFF.

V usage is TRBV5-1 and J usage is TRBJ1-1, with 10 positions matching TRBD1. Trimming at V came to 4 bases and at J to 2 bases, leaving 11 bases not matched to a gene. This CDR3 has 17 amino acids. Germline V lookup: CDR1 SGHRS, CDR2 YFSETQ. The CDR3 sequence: CASSETGGPPLNTEAFF. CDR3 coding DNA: TGCGCCAGCAGCGAGACAGGGGGCCCCCCCCTTAACACTGAAGCTTTCTTT.

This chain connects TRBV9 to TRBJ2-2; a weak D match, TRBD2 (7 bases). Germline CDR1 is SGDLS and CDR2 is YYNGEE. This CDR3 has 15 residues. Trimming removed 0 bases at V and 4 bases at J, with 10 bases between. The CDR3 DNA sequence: TGTGCCAGCAGCGTAGAGGGGGGGGGCACCGGGGAGCTGTTTTTT. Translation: CASSVEGGGTGELFF.

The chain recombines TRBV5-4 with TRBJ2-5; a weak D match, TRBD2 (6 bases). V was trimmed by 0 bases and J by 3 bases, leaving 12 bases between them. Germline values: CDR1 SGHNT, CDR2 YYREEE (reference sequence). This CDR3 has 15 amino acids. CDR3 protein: CASSLARWREETQYF. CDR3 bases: TGTGCCAGCAGCTTGGCCCGGTGGAGGGAAGAGACCCAGTACTTC.

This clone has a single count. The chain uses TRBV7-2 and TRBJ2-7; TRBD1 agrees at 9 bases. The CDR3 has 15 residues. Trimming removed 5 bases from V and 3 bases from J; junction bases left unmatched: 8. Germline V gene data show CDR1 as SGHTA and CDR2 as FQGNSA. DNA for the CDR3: TGTGCCAGCAGCCCCACCCGGGACAGGGTCTACGAGCAGTACTTC. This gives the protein CASSPTRDRVYEQYF. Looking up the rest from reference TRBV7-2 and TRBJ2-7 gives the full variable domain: GAGVSQSPSNKVTEKGKDVELRCDPISGHTALYWYRQSLGQGLEFLIYFQGNSAPDKSGLPSDRFSAERTGGSVSTLTIQRTQQEDSAVYLCASSPTRDRVYEQYFGPGTRLTVT.

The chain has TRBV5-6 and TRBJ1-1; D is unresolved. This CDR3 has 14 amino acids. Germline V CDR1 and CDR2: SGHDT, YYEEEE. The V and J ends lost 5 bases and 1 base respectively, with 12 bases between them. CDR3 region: CASRPWVANTEAFF. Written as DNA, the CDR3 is TGTGCCAGCAGACCCTGGGTAGCGAACACTGAAGCTTTCTTT.

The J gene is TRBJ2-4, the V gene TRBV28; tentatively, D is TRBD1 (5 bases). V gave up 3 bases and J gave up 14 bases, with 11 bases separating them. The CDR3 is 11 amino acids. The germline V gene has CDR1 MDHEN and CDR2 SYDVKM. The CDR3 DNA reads TGTGCCAGCAGTTTGGGCAGGGTGAAGTACTTC. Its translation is CASSLGRVKYF.

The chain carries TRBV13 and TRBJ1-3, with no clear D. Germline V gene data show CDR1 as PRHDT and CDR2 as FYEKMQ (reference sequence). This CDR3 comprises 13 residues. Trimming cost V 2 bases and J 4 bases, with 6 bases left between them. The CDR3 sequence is CASSLRSGNTIYF. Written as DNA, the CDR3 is TGTGCCAGCAGCTTACGTTCCGGAAACACCATATATTTT.

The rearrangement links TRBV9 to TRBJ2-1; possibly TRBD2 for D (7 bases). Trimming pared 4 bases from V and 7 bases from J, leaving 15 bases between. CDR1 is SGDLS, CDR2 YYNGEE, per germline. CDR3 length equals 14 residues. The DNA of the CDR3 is TGTGCCAGCAGCTTTGGGGGGGCGGGGAATGAGCAGTTCTTC. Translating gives CASSFGGAGNEQFF.

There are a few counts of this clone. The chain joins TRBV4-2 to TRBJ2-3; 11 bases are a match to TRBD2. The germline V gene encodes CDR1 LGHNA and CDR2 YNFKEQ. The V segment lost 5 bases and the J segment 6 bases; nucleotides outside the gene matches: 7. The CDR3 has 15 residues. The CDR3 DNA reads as TGTGCCAGCAGCAGAACTAGCGGGAGTGGGGATACGCAGTATTTT. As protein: CASSRTSGSGDTQYF.

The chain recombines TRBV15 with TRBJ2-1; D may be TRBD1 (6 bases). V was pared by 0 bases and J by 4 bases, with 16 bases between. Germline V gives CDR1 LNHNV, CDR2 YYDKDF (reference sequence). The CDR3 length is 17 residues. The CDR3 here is CATSRDLGGHRYNEQFF. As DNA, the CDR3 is TGTGCCACCAGCAGAGATCTTGGGGGCCATAGGTACAATGAGCAGTTCTTC.

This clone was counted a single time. In DNA form, the CDR3 reads TGTGCCAGTAGTAGGACAGGGTCGGGTCTTGACTATGGCTACACCTTC. It encodes CASSRTGSGLDYGYTF. This chain joins TRBV19 and TRBJ1-2, with 8 bases fitting TRBD1. V trimming: 4 bases; J trimming: 3 bases; junction bases outside the gene matches: 10. The CDR3 has 16 residues. CDR1 and CDR2 from the germline V gene are LNHDA and SQIVND (reference sequence).

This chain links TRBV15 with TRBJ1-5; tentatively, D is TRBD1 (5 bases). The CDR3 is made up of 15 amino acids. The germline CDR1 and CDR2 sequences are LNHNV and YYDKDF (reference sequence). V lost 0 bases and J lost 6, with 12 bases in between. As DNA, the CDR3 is TGTGCCACCAGCAGAGATTGGGGGGGAAGTCAGCCCCAGCATTTT. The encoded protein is CATSRDWGGSQPQHF.

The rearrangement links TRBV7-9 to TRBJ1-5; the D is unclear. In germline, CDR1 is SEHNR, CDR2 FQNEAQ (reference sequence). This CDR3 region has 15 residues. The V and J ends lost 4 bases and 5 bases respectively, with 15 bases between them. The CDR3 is CASSSEAGFDQPQHF. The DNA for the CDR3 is TGTGCCAGCAGCTCCGAGGCGGGATTTGATCAGCCCCAGCATTTT.

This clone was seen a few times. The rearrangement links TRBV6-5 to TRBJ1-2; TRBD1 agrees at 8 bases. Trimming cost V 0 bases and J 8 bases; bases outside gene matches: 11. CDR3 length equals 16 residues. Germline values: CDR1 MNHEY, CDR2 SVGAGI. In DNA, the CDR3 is TGTGCCAGCAGTTACTCGAGGGGACAGGCCCGGGGGGGCTACACCTTC. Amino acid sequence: CASSYSRGQARGGYTF.

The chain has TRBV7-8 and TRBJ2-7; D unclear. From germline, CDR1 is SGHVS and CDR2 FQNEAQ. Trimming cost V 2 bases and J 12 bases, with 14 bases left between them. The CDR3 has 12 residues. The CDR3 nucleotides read TGTGCCAGCAGCTTACTAGAAGGCTTTGCGTACTTC. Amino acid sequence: CASSLLEGFAYF. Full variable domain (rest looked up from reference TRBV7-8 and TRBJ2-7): GAGVSQSPRYKVAKRGQDVALRCDPISGHVSLFWYQQALGQGPEFLTYFQNEAQLDKSGLPSDRFFAERPEGSVSTLKIQRTQQEDSAVYLCASSLLEGFAYFGPGTRLTVT.

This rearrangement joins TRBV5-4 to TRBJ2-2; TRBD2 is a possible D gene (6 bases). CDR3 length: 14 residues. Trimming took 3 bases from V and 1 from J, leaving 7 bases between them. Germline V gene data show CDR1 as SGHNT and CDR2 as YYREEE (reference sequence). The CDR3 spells CASSSGRNTGELFF. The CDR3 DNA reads TGTGCCAGCAGCTCCGGGAGGAACACCGGGGAGCTGTTTTTT.

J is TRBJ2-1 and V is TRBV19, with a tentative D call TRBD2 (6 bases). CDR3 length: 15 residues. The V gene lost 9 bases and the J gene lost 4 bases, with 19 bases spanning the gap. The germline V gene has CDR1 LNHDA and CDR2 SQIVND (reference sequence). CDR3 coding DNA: TGTGCCAGCCAGGGCCAAGCGGGTACATACAATGAGCAGTTCTTC. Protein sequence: CASQGQAGTYNEQFF. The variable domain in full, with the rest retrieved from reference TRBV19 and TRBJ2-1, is DGGITQSPKYLFRKEGQNVTLSCEQNLNHDAMYWYRQDPGQGLRLIYYSQIVNDFQKGDIAEGYSVSREKKESFPLTVTSAQKNPTAFYLCASQGQAGTYNEQFFGPGTRLTVL.

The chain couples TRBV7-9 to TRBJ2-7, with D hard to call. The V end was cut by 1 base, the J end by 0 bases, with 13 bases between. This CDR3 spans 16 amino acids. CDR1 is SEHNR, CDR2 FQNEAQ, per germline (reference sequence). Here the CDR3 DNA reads TGTGCCAGCAGCTTAGGAGGTTTCGTGAGCTCCTACGAGCAGTACTTC. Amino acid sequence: CASSLGGFVSSYEQYF.